This is a list of T cell receptor beta chains from one sample in a study of blood T cell repertoires in COVID-19. Generated by immunoSEQ multiplex PCR, the TCRdb table keeps only in-frame clones and is missing some. The data contain approximately 230,000 clones, about 88% of them singletons. The sequenced sample was peripheral blood. These receptors were collected from a middle-aged woman who had recovered from COVID-19. Each CDR3 is given with its conserved first and last residue. A D gene is named only where the DNA matches it firmly. Clone sizes are given selectively: once, few, many, or a class where the clone is expanded.

>TRBJ1-2|once|TRBD1|TRBV6-5|13
TGTGCCAGCAGCCCGGGACAGAAGTATGGCTACACCTTC
CASSPGQKYGYTF
>TRBJ2-7|NA|NA|TRBV24-1|11
TGTGCCACCGGACGGGGTGACGAGCAGTACTTC
CATGRGDEQYF
>TRBJ1-1|NA|NA|TRBV12-3/TRBV12-4|12
TGTGCCAGCAGTCCCTCGGCGGCTGAAGCTTTCTTT
CASSPSAAEAFF
>TRBJ1-4|NA|NA|TRBV28|15
TGTGCCAGCAACTTCGGAGGCAGCCTTAATGAAAAACTGTTTTTT
CASNFGGSLNEKLFF
>TRBJ1-5|NA|TRBD1|TRBV28|17
TGTGCCAGCAACCAACTAACAGGGGTAAATTACAATCAGCCCCAGCATTTT
CASNQLTGVNYNQPQHF
>TRBJ1-5|NA|NA|TRBV19|15
TGTGCCAGTAGTAGTGATCGGGGGGCGGGTCAGCCCCAGCATTTT
CASSSDRGAGQPQHF
>TRBJ2-2|NA|NA|TRBV24-1|14
TGTGCCACCAGTGACGCGAGACAGACCGGGGAGCTGTTTTTT
CATSDARQTGELFF
>TRBJ2-1|NA|TRBD2|TRBV11-3|16
TGTGCCAGCAGCTTAGGGGGGACTAGCGGGAAGCGTGAGCAGTTCTTC
CASSLGGTSGKREQFF
>TRBJ1-5|NA|TRBD1|TRBV6-2/TRBV6-3|15
TGTGCCAGCAGTGACAGGGCGCCGGGCAATCAGCCCCAGCATTTT
CASSDRAPGNQPQHF
>TRBJ2-7|NA|TRBD1|TRBV5-6|15
TGTGCCAGCAGCGACAGGGCCCTTAGCTCCTACGAGCAGTACTTC
CASSDRALSSYEQYF
>TRBJ2-3|NA|TRBD2|TRBV11-3|15
TGTGCCAGCAGCGTGACTAGCGGGGTCACAGATACGCAGTATTTT
CASSVTSGVTDTQYF
>TRBJ1-2|NA|NA|TRBV2|13
TGTGCCAGCAGGGGAGAAAAAGTCTATGGCTACACCTTC
CASRGEKVYGYTF
>TRBJ1-6|NA|NA|TRBV4-2|14
TGTGCCAGCAGCCAAGGAACAGCCAATTCACCCCTCCACTTT
CASSQGTANSPLHF
>TRBJ2-7|NA|TRBD2|TRBV27|15
TGTGCCAGCAGTTTATCGACGGCGGGGGGGCGGGAGCAGTACTTC
CASSLSTAGGREQYF
>TRBJ2-1|once|TRBD2|TRBV6-4|15
TGTGCCAGCAGTGACTCGAGCGGGAATTCGGGTGAGCAGTTCTTC
CASSDSSGNSGEQFF
>TRBJ2-1|few|TRBD2|TRBV18|17
TGTGCCAGCTCACCACCGAGGACTAGCGGGGGACACAATGAGCAGTTCTTC
CASSPPRTSGGHNEQFF
>TRBJ2-1|NA|TRBD2|TRBV7-6|16
TGTGCCAGCAGCCCGTCGACAGCGGGAGGCCTCAATGAGCAGTTCTTC
CASSPSTAGGLNEQFF
>TRBJ2-1|NA|NA|TRBV19|14
TGTGCCAGTAGTATATCCCAGGGGAACAATGAGCAGTTCTTC
CASSISQGNNEQFF
>TRBJ2-1|NA|TRBD1|TRBV5-4|16
TGTGCCAGCAGCTTGGCCCGGGACAGGGGTGGAAATGAGCAGTTCTTC
CASSLARDRGGNEQFF
>TRBJ2-1|NA|NA|TRBV28|16
TGTGCCAGCAGTTTCTCTCTGGGGGAGGCCCACAATGAGCAGTTCTTC
CASSFSLGEAHNEQFF
>TRBJ1-3|NA|NA|TRBV2|15
TGTGCCAGTTCGTCAGGGCTCCTCTCTGGAAACACCATATATTTT
CASSSGLLSGNTIYF
>TRBJ1-1|once|TRBD1|TRBV4-2|14
TGTGCCAGCAGCCGGGAACAGGGGGACACTGAAGCTTTCTTT
CASSREQGDTEAFF
>TRBJ1-2|NA|NA|TRBV6-5|14
TGTGCCAGCAATACCGGGACATATAACTATGGCTACACCTTC
CASNTGTYNYGYTF
>TRBJ2-2|NA|TRBD1|TRBV9|14
TGTGCCAGCAGCGGACAGGGGGCATCCGGGGAGCTGTTTTTT
CASSGQGASGELFF
>TRBJ1-1|NA|NA|TRBV29-1|12
TGCAGCGTTACAGGGTTTGCTGTGGAAGCTTTCTTT
CSVTGFAVEAFF
>TRBJ2-2|few|NA|TRBV20-1|12
TGCAGTGCTAGTTCCCATACCGGGGAGCTGTTTTTT
CSASSHTGELFF
>TRBJ1-3|NA|NA|TRBV7-9|16
TGTGCCAGCAGCCCGTGGGCCCTCAGCTCTGGAAACACCATATATTTT
CASSPWALSSGNTIYF
>TRBJ2-2|NA|NA|TRBV20-1|14
TGCAGTGCTAGTCGGGGTGGGAACACCGGGGAGCTGTTTTTT
CSASRGGNTGELFF
>TRBJ2-1|NA|NA|TRBV7-8|16
TGTGCCAGCAGCTTAGAGGCGCGACAGGTCTACAATGAGCAGTTCTTC
CASSLEARQVYNEQFF
>TRBJ1-3|NA|TRBD1|TRBV7-8|17
TGTGCCAGCAGCGGAGGACAGGGCTCTGTCTCTGGAAACACCATATATTTT
CASSGGQGSVSGNTIYF
>TRBJ1-2|NA|NA|TRBV7-3|15
TGTGCCAGCAGCTTAAATGGGCACAGCAACTATGGCTACACCTTC
CASSLNGHSNYGYTF
>TRBJ1-2|NA|TRBD1|TRBV28|17
TGTGCCAGCAGTTTATCCCCGGGACAGGGGGTGGTCTATGGCTACACCTTC
CASSLSPGQGVVYGYTF
>TRBJ1-1|many|NA|TRBV6-5|12
TGTGCCTCCGGGGGGTCGACAGGTGAAGCTTTCTTT
CASGGSTGEAFF
>TRBJ2-1|NA|NA|TRBV19|15
TGTGCCAGTAACGCGGGGGCAGGGAGGAGCAATGAGCAGTTCTTC
CASNAGAGRSNEQFF
>TRBJ2-3|NA|NA|TRBV9|15
TGTGCCAGCAGCTCAAGTCGGACTACCACAGATACGCAGTATTTT
CASSSSRTTTDTQYF
>TRBJ2-3|NA|TRBD2|TRBV11-3|17
TGTGCCAGCAGCCCCCGGACTAGCGGGATATCCACAGATACGCAGTATTTT
CASSPRTSGISTDTQYF
>TRBJ2-7|few|TRBD2|TRBV7-9|15
TGTGCCAGCAGTTCCGGGACTAGCGGGGTTTACGAGCAGTACTTC
CASSSGTSGVYEQYF
>TRBJ1-2|NA|TRBD1|TRBV7-9|14
TGTGCCAGCAGCTTAGTGCAGGGGGCTCGTGGCTACACCTTC
CASSLVQGARGYTF
>TRBJ2-5|NA|NA|TRBV18|12
TGTGCCAGCTCACCAGGGGCAGAGACCCAGTACTTC
CASSPGAETQYF
>TRBJ2-5|NA|TRBD1|TRBV10-3|14
TGTGCCATCAGTGGGAGGACAGGGCAAGAGACCCAGTACTTC
CAISGRTGQETQYF
>TRBJ1-5|NA|TRBD1|TRBV3-1/TRBV3-2|15
TGTGCCAGCAGTCGAACGGACAGGGTAGGACAGCCCCAGCATTTT
CASSRTDRVGQPQHF
>TRBJ2-7|NA|TRBD1|TRBV19|13
TGTGCCACCCGGGACAGGGGCTCCTACGAGCAGTACTTC
CATRDRGSYEQYF
>TRBJ2-7|NA|TRBD1|TRBV19|15
TGTGCCACCCAGTCGGGACAGGGGGCCACCTACGAGCAGTACTTC
CATQSGQGATYEQYF
>TRBJ2-7|many|TRBD2|TRBV13|15
TGTGCCAGCAGAAGCGCGGGCGGGAGGTCCTACGAGCAGTACTTC
CASRSAGGRSYEQYF
>TRBJ2-3|NA|TRBD1|TRBV5-4|17
TGTGCCAGCAGCTACCTAATAGGTCAGGGGGCCACAGATACGCAGTATTTT
CASSYLIGQGATDTQYF
>TRBJ2-7|once|TRBD1|TRBV28|14
TGTGCCAGCAGCCCGCCGGGACAGCTCTACGAGCAGTACTTC
CASSPPGQLYEQYF
>TRBJ2-7|NA|TRBD1|TRBV25-1|17
TGTGCCAGCAGTGACGCGGCGCCCGGGACAGGGGAGGACGAGCAGTACTTC
CASSDAAPGTGEDEQYF
>TRBJ1-2|NA|NA|TRBV19|17
TGTGCCAGTAGTGGCCCGAATACAGGGTTTACGGACTATGGCTACACCTTC
CASSGPNTGFTDYGYTF
>TRBJ2-7|NA|NA|TRBV7-2|12
TGTGCCAGCAGCTTAGGGGGCCTCGAGCAGTACTTC
CASSLGGLEQYF
>TRBJ1-3|NA|TRBD1|TRBV4-1|15
TGCGCCAGCAGCGTGGCAGGGGGCCCTGGAAACACCATATATTTT
CASSVAGGPGNTIYF
>TRBJ2-3|NA|NA|TRBV7-2|14
TGTGCCAGCAGCCGCGGACTCTCCACAGATACGCAGTATTTT
CASSRGLSTDTQYF
>TRBJ1-2|NA|TRBD1|TRBV27|15
TGTGCCAGCAGTCCACGGACAGGGATGGGGTATGGCTACACCTTC
CASSPRTGMGYGYTF
>TRBJ1-2|few|TRBD1|TRBV2|17
TGTGCCAGCAGTTCTCAGGGGGCGAGCCAACTACTCTATGGCTACACCTTC
CASSSQGASQLLYGYTF
>TRBJ2-7|NA|TRBD2|TRBV28|15
TGTGCCAGCAGTACTCCTAGCGGGAGAACCTACGAGCAGTACTTC
CASSTPSGRTYEQYF
>TRBJ1-5|NA|TRBD1|TRBV24-1|14
TGTGCCACCGAGGGACAGGGACCCAATCAGCCCCAGCATTTT
CATEGQGPNQPQHF
>TRBJ1-4|NA|NA|TRBV11-2|15
TGTGCCAGCAGCTTATGGGCAGCAAAGAATGAAAAACTGTTTTTT
CASSLWAAKNEKLFF
>TRBJ2-3|NA|TRBD2|TRBV4-3|14
TGCGCCAGCAGCCAAGATCTAGGGACTAGCGGTCAGTATTTT
CASSQDLGTSGQYF
>TRBJ2-7|NA|NA|TRBV5-1|15
TGCGCCAGCAGCTTGGTAGGGACTCCCGCCTACGAGCAGTACTTC
CASSLVGTPAYEQYF
>TRBJ1-2|NA|NA|TRBV6-4|13
TGTGCCAGCAGACAGGGCCTTAACTATGGCTACACCTTC
CASRQGLNYGYTF
>TRBJ2-1|once|TRBD2|TRBV6-2/TRBV6-3|17
TGTGCCAGCAGTTACATTTGGTTAGCGGGAGAGGTCGGTGAGCAGTTCTTC
CASSYIWLAGEVGEQFF